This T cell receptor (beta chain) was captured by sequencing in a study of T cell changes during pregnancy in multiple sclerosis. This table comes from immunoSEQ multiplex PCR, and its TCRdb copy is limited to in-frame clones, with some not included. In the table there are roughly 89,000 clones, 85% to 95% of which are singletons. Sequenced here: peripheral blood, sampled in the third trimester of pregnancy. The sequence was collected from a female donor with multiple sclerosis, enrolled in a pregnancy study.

The CDR3 bases are TGCGCCAGCAGCTTCACGGTGTATCCAGCCAAAAACATTCAGTACTTC. As protein: CASSFTVYPAKNIQYF. This chain uses TRBV5-1 with TRBJ2-4; no reliable D call. Germline V gene sequence: CDR1 SGHRS, CDR2 YFSETQ. Trimming removed 2 bases at V and 0 bases at J, with 12 bases between. The CDR3 consists of 16 residues.